The clone carrying this TCR beta chain occurred many times. The antigen is not known. A single record per CDR3 protein comes from TCRdb applying MiXCR to the reads. The sample comprises 200,000 or so distinct CDR3 sequences, about 21% of which are singletons, and less than 3% rests with the top ten. This sample was taken from a study of T cell repertoires in cytomegalovirus infection. Study-level information: It can be stated that public TCR beta signatures indicated CMV infection as well as a matching HLA type. Findings of the study overall: Individuals carrying CMV plus the relevant HLA were identified by cumulative frequency of public TCR beta families. HLA-C-restricted TCR beta clonotypes specific for CMV led the ex vivo response.

V was pared by 5 bases and J by 10 bases, with 18 bases between. The CDR3 is 15 amino acids. Germline loops: CDR1 SGHTA, CDR2 FQGNSA. Sequenced: PBMCs. The gene calls are TRBV7-2 and TRBJ1-6; D unclear. This sequence originates from a human donor in good health (CMV status not recorded). Some clones in this sample may be carry-over from other donors' samples. The CDR3 bases are TGTGCCAGCAGCGTAGGACCGGAGCCTCGCTCACCCCTCCACTTT. Translated, it gives CASSVGPEPRSPLHF.